The 9 T cell receptor beta chains listed next were all sequenced from one sample in a study of shared clonotypes between healthy human individuals (dated by TCRdb to 2019 to 2021). Library generation was performed with the immunoSEQ multiplex PCR assay. TCRdb carries this immuneACCESS record with in-frame sequences only. Its versions omit some clonotypes, under half of them owing to an unresolved V gene in the studies checked, with the rest unexplained. The sample records 900,000 to 1,200,000 clones, around 78% of which are singletons. Roughly 0.57% of the sample belongs to the ten largest clones. Sample: memory CD4+ T cells from PBMCs. The sample's cell subset or site, from its label and the paper: CD45RA-negative fraction. These receptors were taken from a man younger than 30 in good health. Some clones in this sample may be carry-over from other donors' samples.

About this clone itself: A read error is the likely source, as a far larger clone sits one nucleotide away. The chain's CDR3 is CASSPISRANVLTF. The CDR3 DNA reads TGTGCCAGCAGCCCTATTTCTAGGGCCAACGTCCTGACTTTC. This rearrangement joins TRBV11-2 to TRBJ2-6, with D uncertain. The CDR3 length is 14 residues. The V and J ends lost 5 bases and 5 bases respectively, with 10 bases between them. CDR1 is SGHAT, CDR2 FQNNGV, per germline.

The count of this clone is one. A much bigger clone sits one base away, suggesting this may be a read error. The V call is TRBV6-6, the J call TRBJ1-2; D remains ambiguous. The CDR3 totals 11 residues. The germline V and J ends were trimmed by 2 bases and 8 bases, with 6 bases remaining between them. Germline assignment: CDR1 MNHNY and CDR2 SVGAGI (reference sequence). The CDR3 is CASSYLEGYTF. Written as DNA, the CDR3 is TGTGCCAGCAGTTACCTCGAAGGCTACACCTTC.

This clone was seen only a few times. The sample contains more than one DNA sequence encoding this CDR3. CDR3 amino acids: CASSHGTPWGQPQHF. The CDR3 DNA reads TGTGCCAGCAGTCACGGGACACCGTGGGGCCAGCCCCAGCATTTT. The chain combines TRBV28 with TRBJ1-5; tentative D call: TRBD1 (6 bases). Trimming removed 5 bases from V and 7 bases from J, with 18 bases in between. In germline, CDR1 is MDHEN, CDR2 SYDVKM. This CDR3 region has 15 residues.

This chain joins TRBV18 and TRBJ1-2; maybe TRBD1 (6 bases). CDR1 KGHSH and CDR2 LQKENI come from the germline V gene. Trimming removed 6 bases at V and 4 bases at J, with 12 bases between. The CDR3 loop spans 13 amino acids. Written as DNA, the CDR3 is TGTGCCAGCTCCCCGTGGACAGCCTATGGCTACACCTTC. Protein sequence: CASSPWTAYGYTF.

This chain joins TRBV2 and TRBJ2-7; the D is unclear. The germline V gene has CDR1 SNHLY and CDR2 FYNNEI. Trimming took 3 bases from V and 2 from J, leaving 8 bases between them. The CDR3 length is 13 residues. The CDR3 DNA reads TGTGCCAGCAGTGATATGGGTCCCTACGAGCAGTACTTC. Amino acids: CASSDMGPYEQYF.

The rearrangement links TRBV5-1 to TRBJ1-3; D is uncertain. Trimming left V 5 bases short and J 0 bases short, with 15 bases between. The CDR3 spans 16 residues. Looked up from germline, CDR1 is SGHRS and CDR2 is YFSETQ. The DNA of the CDR3 is TGCGCCAGCAGTCCAGGTCCTGTTAGCTCTGGAAACACCATATATTTT. The encoded protein is CASSPGPVSSGNTIYF. Full variable domain (rest looked up from reference TRBV5-1 and TRBJ1-3): KAGVTQTPRYLIKTRGQQVTLSCSPISGHRSVSWYQQTPGQGLQFLFEYFSETQRNKGNFPGRFSGRQFSNSRSEMNVSTLELGDSALYLCASSPGPVSSGNTIYFGEGSWLTVV.

V gene TRBV6-5 combines with J gene TRBJ2-1; TRBD2 matches 7 bases. The V and J ends lost 2 bases and 5 bases, in that order; junction bases with no gene match: 9. This CDR3 is built from 16 residues. Looked up from germline, CDR1 is MNHEY and CDR2 is SVGAGI. The CDR3 DNA sequence: TGTGCCAGCAGTTACGGCGGGAGCTTGGTTAACAATGAGCAGTTCTTC. Protein sequence: CASSYGGSLVNNEQFF.

This chain joins TRBV6-1 and TRBJ1-5, with D possibly matching TRBD1 (6 bases). V was trimmed by 5 bases and J by 6 bases, leaving 14 bases between them. Germline values: CDR1 MNHNS, CDR2 SASEGT. CDR3 length: 14 amino acids. CDR3 coding DNA: TGTGCCAGCAGTCTCAGGGGACCGGGTCAGCCCCAGCATTTT. Protein: CASSLRGPGQPQHF.

In this sample, this clone turned up a few times. The chain links TRBV2 to TRBJ1-2; no reliable D call. Germline V gene sequence: CDR1 SNHLY, CDR2 FYNNEI. The V and J ends lost 4 bases and 2 bases respectively, with 11 bases between them. This CDR3 is built from 14 residues. CDR3 residues: CASSGGAGNYGYTF. In DNA, the CDR3 is TGTGCCAGCAGTGGGGGAGCGGGCAACTATGGCTACACCTTC.